The 27 T cell receptor beta chains below come from one sample, sequenced in a study of cytomegalovirus exposure and HLA in healthy donors. Vbeta (60) and Jbeta (13) primers were used in the PCR. Only in-frame clones appear in the TCRdb table, and some are missing; sequencing was by immunoSEQ multiplex PCR. The profile shows 150,000 to 200,000 clones, more than 70% of them singletons. The material sequenced was PBMCs. Every receptor here comes from a man between 18 and 35 years old in good health and CMV-seropositive.

This rearrangement joins TRBV5-1 to TRBJ2-1; 8 nucleotides align to TRBD2. V gave up 0 bases and J gave up 2 bases; unmatched junction bases: 1. The CDR3 is 15 amino acids. The V gene's germline CDR1 is SGHRS and CDR2 YFSETQ. CDR3 sequence reads: CASSLVSGAYNEQFF. The DNA of the CDR3 is TGCGCCAGCAGCTTGGTTAGCGGGGCCTACAATGAGCAGTTCTTC. Complete variable domain (other parts from reference TRBV5-1 and TRBJ2-1): KAGVTQTPRYLIKTRGQQVTLSCSPISGHRSVSWYQQTPGQGLQFLFEYFSETQRNKGNFPGRFSGRQFSNSRSEMNVSTLELGDSALYLCASSLVSGAYNEQFFGPGTRLTVL.

This clone was seen only a few times. This chain connects TRBV30 to TRBJ2-5; the match to TRBD2 covers 9 bases. The tail of the sequence fits TRBJ2-7 better, so the J call may be wrong. The germline V gene encodes CDR1 GTSNPN and CDR2 SVGIG (reference sequence). The CDR3 is made up of 15 amino acids. In DNA, the CDR3 is TGTGCCTGGAGTACTAGCGGGTATATTTCCTACGAGCAGTACTTC. It yields the protein CAWSTSGYISYEQYF.

Comments on this clone: At one of its ends the junction is not consistent with the germline gene, which may arise from a read error. The chain is built from TRBV5-1 and TRBJ2-7; 13 bases agree with TRBD2. The germline CDR1 and CDR2 sequences are SGHRS and YFSETQ. The CDR3 length is 16 residues. The chain's CDR3 is CARSLDGTSGIYEQYF. The CDR3 coding sequence is TGCGCCCGCAGCCTCGACGGGACTAGCGGGATATACGAGCAGTACTTC.

The chain couples TRBV19 to TRBJ1-3; D is unresolved. The CDR3 covers 13 residues. CDR1 is LNHDA and CDR2 is SQIVND in the germline V gene (reference sequence). V gave up 5 bases and J gave up 4 bases, with 9 bases separating them. CDR3 bases: TGTGCCAGTAGTGCCTCGGTCGGAAACACCATATATTTT. Its translation: CASSASVGNTIYF.

This clone was seen only once. The chain joins TRBV6-1 to TRBJ1-1; D gene unclear. Trimming took off 3 bases at V and 4 bases at J, with 18 bases between the two ends. Germline loops: CDR1 MNHNS, CDR2 SASEGT. The CDR3 loop spans 16 amino acids. CDR3 protein: CASSDAGAPGGTEAFF. The CDR3 DNA is TGTGCCAGCAGTGATGCGGGTGCACCGGGCGGCACTGAAGCTTTCTTT.

This clone was observed a few times. This chain connects TRBV4-1 to TRBJ1-3; 7 bases fit TRBD1. The CDR3 is made up of 15 amino acids. Germline V lookup: CDR1 MGHRA, CDR2 YSYEKL. Trimming took 3 bases from V and 3 from J; bases not matched to a gene: 5. CDR3 region: CASSQGTALGNTIYF. The CDR3 DNA reads as TGCGCCAGCAGCCAGGGGACAGCCCTTGGAAACACCATATATTTT.

This clone was detected once. The CDR3 spells CASSLRQGSSPLHF. The DNA of the CDR3 is TGTGCCAGCAGTTTGAGGCAGGGAAGCTCACCCCTCCACTTT. The chain joins TRBV6-5 to TRBJ1-6, with D maybe TRBD1 (5 bases). Germline CDR1 and CDR2: MNHEY and SVGAGI. The CDR3 loop spans 14 amino acids. V was shortened by 4 bases and J by 10 bases, with 14 bases between the two germline ends.

J is TRBJ2-1 and V is TRBV4-1; 7 bases map to TRBD2. The CDR3 has 15 residues. The V and J ends lost 1 base and 5 bases, in that order; junction bases with no gene match: 5. Germline lookup yields CDR1 MGHRA and CDR2 YSYEKL. Here the CDR3 DNA reads TGCGCCAGCAGCCAAGCGGGAGGAAAGAACAATGAGCAGTTCTTC. Protein: CASSQAGGKNNEQFF.

The chain carries TRBV10-3 and TRBJ2-1, with TRBD2 identical over 11 bases. This CDR3 region has 15 residues. Germline-derived CDR1 and CDR2 are ENHRY and SYGVKD. The J segment lost 7 bases and the V segment lost 5 bases, leaving 7 bases of the junction unmatched. The CDR3 protein is CAISPLAGGYNEQFF. The CDR3 DNA follows: TGTGCCATCAGTCCCCTAGCGGGAGGCTATAATGAGCAGTTCTTC.

The V gene is TRBV9, the J gene TRBJ2-2; no clear D. V gave up 0 bases and J gave up 0 bases, with 6 bases separating them. Germline CDR1 reads SGDLS; CDR2 reads YYNGEE. The CDR3 spans 15 residues. The CDR3 sequence: CASSVAIANTGELFF. DNA for the CDR3: TGTGCCAGCAGCGTAGCTATCGCGAACACCGGGGAGCTGTTTTTT.

The V and J genes are TRBV28 and TRBJ2-7; 11 bases are a match to TRBD2. The CDR3 length is 14 residues. The V gene's germline CDR1 is MDHEN and CDR2 SYDVKM. With 7 bases clipped from V and 7 bases from J, the junction kept 9 bases outside the gene matches. CDR3 in amino acids: CASTPGTSGGEQYF. The CDR3 DNA reads TGTGCCAGCACTCCCGGGACTAGCGGAGGGGAGCAGTACTTC.

This rearrangement joins TRBV5-1 to TRBJ2-1; 9 bases agree with TRBD2. CDR3 size: 15 residues. The J segment lost 11 bases and the V segment lost 4 bases, leaving 13 bases of the junction unmatched. Germline loops: CDR1 SGHRS, CDR2 YFSETQ. The CDR3 sequence is CASSLTLAGPGKQFF. CDR3 bases: TGCGCCAGCAGCCTAACCCTAGCGGGACCCGGAAAGCAGTTCTTC.

This clone came up a few times. The chain uses TRBV28 and TRBJ1-1; 7 positions match TRBD1. This CDR3 comprises 15 residues. Per germline, CDR1 MDHEN and CDR2 SYDVKM. Trimming took 5 bases from V and 4 from J; bases not matched to a gene: 10. The CDR3, as DNA: TGTGCCAGCAGTGCTGACAGGGTTTTGGGCACTGAAGCTTTCTTT. Protein sequence: CASSADRVLGTEAFF.

This chain links TRBV25-1 with TRBJ2-5, with 8 bases aligning to TRBD1. In germline, CDR1 is MGHDK, CDR2 SYGVNS. CDR3 length: 14 residues. Germline trimming cut 3 bases from V and 4 bases from J; bases unmatched to any gene: 4. CDR3 amino acids: CASSDARGPETQYF. CDR3 bases: TGTGCCAGCAGTGATGCCAGGGGGCCAGAGACCCAGTACTTC. Based on the CDR3 plus reference TRBV25-1 and TRBJ2-5, the full variable domain is EADIYQTPRYLVIGTGKKITLECSQTMGHDKMYWYQQDPGMELHLIHYSYGVNSTEKGDLSSESTVSRIRTEHFPLTLESARPSHTSQYLCASSDARGPETQYFGPGTRLLVL.

This clone has only one observation. The rearrangement links TRBV9 to TRBJ2-5; TRBD2 matches 11 bases. Germline lookup yields CDR1 SGDLS and CDR2 YYNGEE. This CDR3 has 15 amino acids. The junction had 1 base not matched to a gene; V was cut back by 0 bases and J by 3 bases. The CDR3 here is CASSVEGLAEETQYF. The CDR3 bases are TGTGCCAGCAGCGTAGAGGGACTAGCGGAAGAGACCCAGTACTTC.

This sequence joins TRBV7-9 and TRBJ2-7, with D possibly TRBD2 on 6 matching bases. Trimming shortened V by 1 base and J by 5 bases, and 6 bases separated the two germline ends. The CDR3 has 12 amino acids. The germline V gene has CDR1 SEHNR and CDR2 FQNEAQ (reference sequence). The CDR3: CASSLGEDEQYF. In DNA form, the CDR3 reads TGTGCCAGCAGCTTAGGGGAGGACGAGCAGTACTTC.

In this sample, this clone turned up once. The V call is TRBV28, the J call TRBJ2-3; no firm D call. Between the trimmed V and J ends, which lost 3 bases and 2 bases, there was a span of 3 bases. The germline gives CDR1 MDHEN, CDR2 SYDVKM. CDR3 length: 12 residues. CDR3 loop: CASSFITDTQYF. CDR3 sequence (DNA): TGTGCCAGCAGTTTCATCACAGATACGCAGTATTTT.

The chain recombines TRBV27 with TRBJ1-1; 7 bases are a match to TRBD1. The germline gives CDR1 MNHEY, CDR2 SMNVEV (reference sequence). There are 15 residues in the CDR3. Germline trimming cut 4 bases from V and 1 base from J; bases unmatched to any gene: 6. CDR3 DNA: TGTGCCAGCAGTTCTTCATCAGGGGGGAACACTGAAGCTTTCTTT. This codes for CASSSSSGGNTEAFF.

This clone showed up just once. The J gene is TRBJ2-1, the V gene TRBV6-4; 8 nucleotides match TRBD2. Germline V gene sequence: CDR1 MRHNA, CDR2 SNTAGT. The CDR3 spans 16 residues. After removal of 4 bases from V and 0 bases from J, the junction contained 5 bases not matched to a gene. The CDR3 nucleotides read TGTGCCAGCAGTGTTCGAAGCGGGAGCTCCTACAATGAGCAGTTCTTC. Its translation is CASSVRSGSSYNEQFF.

Turning to this clone: One junction end disagrees with the germline gene, perhaps due to a read error. This rearrangement joins TRBV30 to TRBJ1-1; 9 bases are a match to TRBD1. The germline CDR1 and CDR2 sequences are GTSNPN and SVGIG (reference sequence). The CDR3 runs 13 residues. The CDR3 spells CAWSGQGVSEASF. In DNA form, the CDR3 reads TGTGCCTGGAGTGGACAGGGGGTGTCTGAAGCTTCCTTT.

The genes are TRBV28 and TRBJ1-1; D possibly corresponds to TRBD1 (5 bases). Trimming cost V 6 bases and J 0 bases, with 14 bases left between them. Germline V gene sequence: CDR1 MDHEN, CDR2 SYDVKM. This CDR3 has 15 amino acids. In DNA form, the CDR3 reads TGTGCCAGCAGCTATACAGGACGCATGAACACTGAAGCTTTCTTT. Translating gives CASSYTGRMNTEAFF.

The chain combines TRBV5-4 with TRBJ1-2; D unresolved. The CDR3 runs to 15 residues. The V gene lost 2 bases and the J gene lost 3 bases, with 14 bases spanning the gap. Germline V gives CDR1 SGHNT, CDR2 YYREEE (reference sequence). The CDR3 DNA reads TGTGCCAGCAGCTTAACACGCCAGTCTCACTATGGCTACACCTTC. Protein sequence: CASSLTRQSHYGYTF.

The rearrangement joins TRBV2 to TRBJ2-1; 7 positions match TRBD2. Looked up from germline, CDR1 is SNHLY and CDR2 is FYNNEI. The CDR3 is 12 amino acids. The ends lost 10 bases at V and 5 bases at J; junction bases unmatched: 5. CDR3 in amino acids: CATRGDHNEQFF. The CDR3 DNA follows: TGTGCCACCCGGGGGGATCACAATGAGCAGTTCTTC.

This clone was seen only once. J is TRBJ1-2 and V is TRBV7-2, with D possibly matching TRBD1 (5 bases). The germline V gene has CDR1 SGHTA and CDR2 FQGNSA. V lost 3 bases and J 6 bases, leaving 11 bases between the germline ends. The CDR3 is 13 residues long. CDR3 protein: CASSLIKGHGYTF. CDR3 in DNA: TGTGCCAGCAGCTTGATTAAGGGGCATGGCTACACCTTC. Variable domain in full (rest from reference TRBV7-2 and TRBJ1-2): GAGVSQSPSNKVTEKGKDVELRCDPISGHTALYWYRQSLGQGLEFLIYFQGNSAPDKSGLPSDRFSAERTGGSVSTLTIQRTQQEDSAVYLCASSLIKGHGYTFGSGTRLTVV.

The V call is TRBV2, the J call TRBJ2-1, with 10 bases lining up with TRBD1. Trimming removed 6 bases from V and 8 bases from J; junction bases left unmatched: 7. Germline CDR1 is SNHLY and CDR2 is FYNNEI. This CDR3 is 14 amino acids long. CDR3 nucleotides: TGTGCCAGCAGGCCGGGACAGGGGATCGATGAGCAGTTCTTC. Amino acid sequence: CASRPGQGIDEQFF.

The chain combines TRBV11-2 with TRBJ1-1; D not resolved. This CDR3 has 13 residues. V lost 2 bases, J lost 3 bases, and 7 bases lay in between. Germline V gene sequence: CDR1 SGHAT, CDR2 FQNNGV. The CDR3 DNA sequence: TGTGCCAGCAGCTTATTTATAGACACTGAAGCTTTCTTT. Translating it yields CASSLFIDTEAFF. The full variable domain, its missing parts supplied by reference TRBV11-2 and TRBJ1-1, is EAGVAQSPRYKIIEKRQSVAFWCNPISGHATLYWYQQILGQGPKLLIQFQNNGVVDDSQLPKDRFSAERLKGVDSTLKIQPAKLEDSAVYLCASSLFIDTEAFFGQGTRLTVV.

This clone was counted between two and nine times. The chain combines TRBV19 with TRBJ2-3, with 9 bases matching TRBD2. The germline V gene encodes CDR1 LNHDA and CDR2 SQIVND (reference sequence). The CDR3 has 14 amino acids. J gave up 8 bases and V 6 bases, and 9 bases lay outside the gene matches. Here the CDR3 reads CASRVAGGAGTQYF. The CDR3, as DNA: TGTGCCAGTAGGGTCGCGGGAGGGGCCGGTACGCAGTATTTT.